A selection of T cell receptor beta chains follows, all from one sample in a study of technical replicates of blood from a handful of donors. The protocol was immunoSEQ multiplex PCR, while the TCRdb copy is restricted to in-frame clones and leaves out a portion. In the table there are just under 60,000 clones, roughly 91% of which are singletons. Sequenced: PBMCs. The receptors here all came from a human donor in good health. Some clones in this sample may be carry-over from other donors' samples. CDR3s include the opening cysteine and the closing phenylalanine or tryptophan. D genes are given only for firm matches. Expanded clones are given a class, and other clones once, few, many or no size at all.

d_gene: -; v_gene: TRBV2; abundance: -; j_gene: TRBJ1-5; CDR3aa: CASSEEGLSNQPQHF; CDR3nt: TGTGCCAGCAGTGAGGAAGGACTTAGCAATCAGCCCCAGCATTTT
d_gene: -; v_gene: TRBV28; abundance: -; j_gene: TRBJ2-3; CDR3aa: CASSLPRVTLRDTQYF; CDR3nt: TGTGCCAGCAGCCTACCGCGCGTCACCCTGAGAGATACGCAGTATTTT
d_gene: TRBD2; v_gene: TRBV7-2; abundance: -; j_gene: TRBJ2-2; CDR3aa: CASSSRLAGDLNTGELFF; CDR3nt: TGTGCCAGCAGCTCTCGACTAGCGGGGGACTTGAACACCGGGGAGCTGTTTTTT
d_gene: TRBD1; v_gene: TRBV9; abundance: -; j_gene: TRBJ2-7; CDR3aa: CASSPWDRGQYEQYF; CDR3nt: TGTGCCAGCAGCCCATGGGACAGGGGGCAATACGAGCAGTACTTC
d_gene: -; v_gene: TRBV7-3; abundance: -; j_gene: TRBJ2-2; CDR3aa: CASSLALTGELFF; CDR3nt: TGTGCCAGCAGCTTAGCGCTCACCGGGGAGCTGTTTTTT
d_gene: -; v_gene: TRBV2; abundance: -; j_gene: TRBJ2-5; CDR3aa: CATRRGRGGQETQYF; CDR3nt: TGTGCCACCAGACGAGGCAGGGGAGGGCAAGAGACCCAGTACTTC
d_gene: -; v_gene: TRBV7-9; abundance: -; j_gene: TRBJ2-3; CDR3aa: CASSPRGEVDTQYF; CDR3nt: TGTGCCAGCAGCCCCCGAGGAGAGGTAGATACGCAGTATTTT
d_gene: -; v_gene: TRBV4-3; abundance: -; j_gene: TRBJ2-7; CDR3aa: CASSQDRGVTYEQYF; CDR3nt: TGCGCCAGCAGCCAAGATCGCGGGGTAACCTACGAGCAGTACTTC
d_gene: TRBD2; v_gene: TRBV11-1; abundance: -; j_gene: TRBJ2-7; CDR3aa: CASSLLRGVGYEQYF; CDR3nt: TGTGCCAGCAGCCTCCTCCGGGGGGTAGGCTACGAGCAGTACTTC
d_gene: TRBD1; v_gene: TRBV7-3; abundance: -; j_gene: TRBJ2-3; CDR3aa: CASSLTGGAGDTQYF; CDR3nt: TGTGCCAGCAGCTTGACAGGGGGCGCAGGAGATACGCAGTATTTT
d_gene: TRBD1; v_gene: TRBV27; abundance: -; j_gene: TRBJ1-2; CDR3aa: CASSLYPDRGYGYTF; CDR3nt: TGTGCCAGCAGTTTATACCCGGACAGGGGGTATGGCTACACCTTC
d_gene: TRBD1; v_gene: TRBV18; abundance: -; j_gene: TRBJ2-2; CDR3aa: CASSSGQANTGELFF; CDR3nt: TGTGCCAGCTCATCCGGACAGGCCAACACCGGGGAGCTGTTTTTT
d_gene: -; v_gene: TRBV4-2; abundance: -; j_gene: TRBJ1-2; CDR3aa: CASSQPGQRVGYTF; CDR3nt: TGTGCCAGCAGCCAGCCGGGACAACGGGTTGGCTACACCTTC
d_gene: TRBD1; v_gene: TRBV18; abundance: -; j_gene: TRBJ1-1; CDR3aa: CASSGGTGANTEAFF; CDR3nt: TGTGCCAGCTCGGGCGGGACAGGGGCGAACACTGAAGCTTTCTTT
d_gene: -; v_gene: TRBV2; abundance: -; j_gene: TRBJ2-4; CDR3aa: CASSEVQIPYF; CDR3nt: TGTGCCAGCAGTGAAGTCCAAATTCCGTACTTC
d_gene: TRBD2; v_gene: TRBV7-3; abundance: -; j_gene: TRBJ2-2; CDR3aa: CASSLAPFGTSGSGGELFF; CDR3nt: TGTGCCAGCAGCTTAGCCCCCTTTGGGACTAGCGGGAGCGGTGGGGAGCTGTTTTTT
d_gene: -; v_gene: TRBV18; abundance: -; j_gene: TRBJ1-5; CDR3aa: CASSPNHNLNQPQHF; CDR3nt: TGTGCCAGCTCACCAAACCACAACCTCAATCAGCCCCAGCATTTT
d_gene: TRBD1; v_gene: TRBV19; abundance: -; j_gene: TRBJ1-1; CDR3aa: CASNSLGQGDTEAFF; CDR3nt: TGTGCCAGTAACTCTTTGGGACAGGGAGACACTGAAGCTTTCTTT
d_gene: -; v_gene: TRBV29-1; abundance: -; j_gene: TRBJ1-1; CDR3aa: CSVGQLGTEAFF; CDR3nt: TGCAGCGTTGGACAGTTGGGCACTGAAGCTTTCTTT
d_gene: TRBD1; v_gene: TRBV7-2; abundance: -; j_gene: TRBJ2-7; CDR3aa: CASSSRDRGLEQYF; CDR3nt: TGTGCCAGCAGCTCTCGGGACAGGGGGCTCGAGCAGTACTTC
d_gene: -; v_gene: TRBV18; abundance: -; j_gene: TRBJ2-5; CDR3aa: CASSTSQGWQTQYF; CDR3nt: TGTGCCAGCTCTACCTCCCAGGGTTGGCAGACCCAGTACTTC
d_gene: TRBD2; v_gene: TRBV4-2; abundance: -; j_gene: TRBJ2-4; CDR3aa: CASSQEAGVWNIQYF; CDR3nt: TGTGCCAGCAGCCAAGAGGCGGGAGTATGGAACATTCAGTACTTC
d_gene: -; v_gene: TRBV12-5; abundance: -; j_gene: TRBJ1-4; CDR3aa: CASGLVLGRTNEKLFF; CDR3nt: TGTGCTAGTGGTTTGGTACTCGGGAGGACTAATGAAAAACTGTTTTTT
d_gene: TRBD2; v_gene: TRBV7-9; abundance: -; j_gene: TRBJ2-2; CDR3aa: CASSDTSENTGELFF; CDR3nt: TGTGCCAGCAGCGACACTAGCGAGAACACCGGGGAGCTGTTTTTT
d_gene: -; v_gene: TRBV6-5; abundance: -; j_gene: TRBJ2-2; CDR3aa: CASRGARENTGELFF; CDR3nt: TGTGCCAGCAGAGGAGCGCGAGAAAACACCGGGGAGCTGTTTTTT
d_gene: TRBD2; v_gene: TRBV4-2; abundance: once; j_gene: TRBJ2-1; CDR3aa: CASSQETSGGDEQFF; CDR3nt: TGTGCCAGCAGCCAGGAGACTAGCGGGGGGGATGAGCAGTTCTTC
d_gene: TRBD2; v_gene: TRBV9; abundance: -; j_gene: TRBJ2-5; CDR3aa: CASSSQRGPLGTQYF; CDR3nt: TGTGCCAGCAGCTCACAGCGGGGCCCCCTCGGGACCCAGTACTTC
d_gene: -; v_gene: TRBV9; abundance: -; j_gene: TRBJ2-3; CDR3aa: CASSAGMADTQYF; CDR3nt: TGTGCCAGCAGCGCAGGGATGGCAGATACGCAGTATTTT
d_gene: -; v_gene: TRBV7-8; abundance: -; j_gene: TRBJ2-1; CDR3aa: CASSSRDFSYNEQFF; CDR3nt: TGTGCCAGCAGCTCGAGGGACTTCTCCTACAATGAGCAGTTCTTC
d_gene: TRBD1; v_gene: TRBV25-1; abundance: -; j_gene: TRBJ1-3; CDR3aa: CASSNNRGLSGNTIYF; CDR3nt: TGTGCCAGCAGTAATAACAGGGGGCTTTCTGGAAACACCATATATTTT
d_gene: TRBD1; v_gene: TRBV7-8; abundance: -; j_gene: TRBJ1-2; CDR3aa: CASSPRTGDYGYTF; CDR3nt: TGTGCCAGCAGCCCTCGAACAGGGGATTATGGCTACACCTTC
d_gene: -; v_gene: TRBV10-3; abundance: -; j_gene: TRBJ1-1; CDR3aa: CAIKGGAAEAFF; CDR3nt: TGTGCCATCAAAGGGGGGGCCGCTGAAGCTTTCTTT
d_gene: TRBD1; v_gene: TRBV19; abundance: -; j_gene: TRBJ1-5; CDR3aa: CASTPGTGPLQPQHF; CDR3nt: TGTGCCAGTACCCCCGGGACAGGGCCTTTGCAGCCCCAGCATTTT
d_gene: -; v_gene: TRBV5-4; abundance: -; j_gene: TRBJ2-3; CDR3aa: CASSAYRAPDTQYF; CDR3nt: TGTGCCAGCAGCGCATACAGGGCCCCGGATACGCAGTATTTT
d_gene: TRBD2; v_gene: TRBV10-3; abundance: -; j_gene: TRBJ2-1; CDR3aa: CAIRVAGGPGNEQFF; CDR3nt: TGTGCCATCCGAGTAGCGGGGGGGCCTGGCAATGAGCAGTTCTTC
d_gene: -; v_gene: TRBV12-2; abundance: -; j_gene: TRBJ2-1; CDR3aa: CASRLPAQERGGDNEQFF; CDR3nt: TGTGCAAGTCGCTTACCCGCCCAAGAGCGGGGGGGTGACAATGAGCAGTTCTTC
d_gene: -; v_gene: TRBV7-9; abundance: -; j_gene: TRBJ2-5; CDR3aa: CASSQQRNPYQETQYF; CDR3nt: TGTGCCAGCAGCCAGCAGAGGAACCCGTACCAAGAGACCCAGTACTTC